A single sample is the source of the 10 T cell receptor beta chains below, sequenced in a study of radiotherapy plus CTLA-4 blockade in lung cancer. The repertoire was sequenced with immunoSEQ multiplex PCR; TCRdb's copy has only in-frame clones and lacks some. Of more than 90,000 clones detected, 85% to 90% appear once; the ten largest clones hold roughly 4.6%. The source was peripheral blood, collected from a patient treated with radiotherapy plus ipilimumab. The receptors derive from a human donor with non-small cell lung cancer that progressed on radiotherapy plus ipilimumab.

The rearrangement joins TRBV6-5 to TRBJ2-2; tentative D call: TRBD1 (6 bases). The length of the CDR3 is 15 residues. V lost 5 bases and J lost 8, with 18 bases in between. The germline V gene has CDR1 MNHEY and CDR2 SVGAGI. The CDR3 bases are TGTGCCAGCAGTGGACAGAGCCTCATTGCAGGGGAGCTGTTTTTT. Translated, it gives CASSGQSLIAGELFF.

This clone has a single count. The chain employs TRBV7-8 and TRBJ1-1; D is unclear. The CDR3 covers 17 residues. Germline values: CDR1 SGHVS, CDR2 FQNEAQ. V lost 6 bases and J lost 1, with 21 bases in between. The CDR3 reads CASRRRGFRYENTEAFF. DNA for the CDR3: TGTGCCAGCAGACGGAGAGGCTTCCGTTACGAGAACACTGAAGCTTTCTTT.

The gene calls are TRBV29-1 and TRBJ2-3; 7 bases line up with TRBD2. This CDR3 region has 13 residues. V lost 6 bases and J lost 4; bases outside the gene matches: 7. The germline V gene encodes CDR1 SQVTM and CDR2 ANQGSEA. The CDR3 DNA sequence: TGCAGCGTCTTCGAAGCGGGGCCAGATACGCAGTATTTT. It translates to CSVFEAGPDTQYF.

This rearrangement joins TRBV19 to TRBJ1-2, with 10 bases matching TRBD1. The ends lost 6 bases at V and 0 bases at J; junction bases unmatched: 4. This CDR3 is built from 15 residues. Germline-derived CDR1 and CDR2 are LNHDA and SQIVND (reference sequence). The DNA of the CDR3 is TGTGCCAGTAGCCCGACAGGGGGCGCTAACTATGGCTACACCTTC. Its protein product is CASSPTGGANYGYTF.

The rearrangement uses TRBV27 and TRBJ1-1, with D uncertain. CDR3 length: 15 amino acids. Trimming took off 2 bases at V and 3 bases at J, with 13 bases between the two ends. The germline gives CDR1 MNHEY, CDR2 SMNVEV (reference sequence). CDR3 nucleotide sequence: TGTGCCAGCAGTTTAACCGTCAGGAGCCACACTGAAGCTTTCTTT. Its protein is CASSLTVRSHTEAFF.

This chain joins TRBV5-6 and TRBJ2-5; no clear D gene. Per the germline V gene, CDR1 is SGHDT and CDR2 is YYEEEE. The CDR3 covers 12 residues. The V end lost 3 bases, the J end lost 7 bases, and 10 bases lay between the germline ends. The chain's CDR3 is CASSYQFGTQYF. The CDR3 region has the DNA TGTGCCAGCAGCTACCAATTCGGGACCCAGTACTTC.

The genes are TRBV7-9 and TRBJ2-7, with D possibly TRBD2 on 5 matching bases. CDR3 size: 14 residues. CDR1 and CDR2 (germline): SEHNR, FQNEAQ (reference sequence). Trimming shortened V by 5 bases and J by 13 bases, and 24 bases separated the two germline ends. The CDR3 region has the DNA TGTGCCAGCAGCCAGTCAGGAGGCCGGGAATTGCAATACTTC. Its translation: CASSQSGGRELQYF.

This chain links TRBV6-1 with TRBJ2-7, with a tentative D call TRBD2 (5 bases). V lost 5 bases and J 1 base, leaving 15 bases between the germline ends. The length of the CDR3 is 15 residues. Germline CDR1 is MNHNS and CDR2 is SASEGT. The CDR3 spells CASSSLSGRSYEQYF. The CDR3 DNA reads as TGTGCCAGCAGTTCACTGAGCGGACGGTCCTACGAGCAGTACTTC.

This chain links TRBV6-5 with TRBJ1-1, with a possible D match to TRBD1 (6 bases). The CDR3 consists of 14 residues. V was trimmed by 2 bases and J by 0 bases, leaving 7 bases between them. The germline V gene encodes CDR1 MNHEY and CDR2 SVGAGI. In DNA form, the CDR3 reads TGTGCCAGCAGTTACGAGGGGGTGAACACTGAAGCTTTCTTT. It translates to CASSYEGVNTEAFF.

The CDR3 is CASKGAADTQYF. CDR3 in DNA: TGTGCCAGCAAGGGAGCAGCAGATACGCAGTATTTT. The V gene is TRBV6-5, the J gene TRBJ2-3, with TRBD2 as a possible D gene (5 bases). The length of the CDR3 is 12 residues. The V end was cut by 7 bases, the J end by 4 bases, with 9 bases between. Germline V gene data show CDR1 as MNHEY and CDR2 as SVGAGI.